This T cell receptor beta chain comes out of a study of T cell repertoires in cytomegalovirus infection. MiXCR was run by TCRdb on the reads, yielding one entry per CDR3 protein. The sample has around 750,000 distinct CDR3 sequences, approximately 30% seen once. The V gene lost 6 bases and the J gene lost 1 base, with 15 bases spanning the gap. The CDR3 runs 15 residues. The germline CDR1 and CDR2 sequences are SEHNR and FQNEAQ (reference sequence). This clonotype was detected only a few times. Its cognate antigen is unknown. The specimen comprised cultured CD8+ T cells from PBMCs, sampled from culture after CMV antigen stimulation. The sequence was obtained from a human donor in good health (CMV status not recorded). Some clones in this sample may be carry-over from other donors' samples. This rearrangement joins TRBV7-9 to TRBJ1-2, with D hard to call. The CDR3 bases are TGTGCCAGCAGAGCCTCCGGACGGGTTAACTATGGCTACACCTTC. It codes for CASRASGRVNYGYTF.